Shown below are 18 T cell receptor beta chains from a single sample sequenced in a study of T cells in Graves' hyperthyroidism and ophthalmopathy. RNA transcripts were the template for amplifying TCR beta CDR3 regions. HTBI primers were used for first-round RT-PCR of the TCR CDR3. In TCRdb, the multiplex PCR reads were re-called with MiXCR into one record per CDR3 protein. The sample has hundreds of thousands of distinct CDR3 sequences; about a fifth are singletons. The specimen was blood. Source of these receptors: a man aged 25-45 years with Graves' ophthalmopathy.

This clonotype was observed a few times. CDR3 region: CASSADGDIQYF. The CDR3, as DNA: TGTGCCAGCAGCGCGGACGGGGACATTCAGTACTTC. The chain joins TRBV28 to TRBJ2-4, with D tentatively TRBD2 (5 bases). There are 12 residues in the CDR3. Germline-derived CDR1 and CDR2 are MDHEN and SYDVKM. Trimming removed 6 bases from V and 8 bases from J, with 11 bases in between.

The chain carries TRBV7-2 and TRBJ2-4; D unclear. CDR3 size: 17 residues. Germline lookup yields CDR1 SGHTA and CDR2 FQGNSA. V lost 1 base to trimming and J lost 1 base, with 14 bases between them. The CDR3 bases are TGTGCCAGCAGCTTAGGAATTTTTCGTGGTGCCAAAAACATTCAGTACTTC. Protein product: CASSLGIFRGAKNIQYF.

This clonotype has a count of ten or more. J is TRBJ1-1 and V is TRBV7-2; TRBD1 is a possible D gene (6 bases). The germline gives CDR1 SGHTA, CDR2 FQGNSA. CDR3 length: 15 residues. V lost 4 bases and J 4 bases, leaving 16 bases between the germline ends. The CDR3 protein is CASSSRDNPSTEAFF. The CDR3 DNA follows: TGTGCCAGCAGCTCCCGGGACAACCCTTCCACTGAAGCTTTCTTT.

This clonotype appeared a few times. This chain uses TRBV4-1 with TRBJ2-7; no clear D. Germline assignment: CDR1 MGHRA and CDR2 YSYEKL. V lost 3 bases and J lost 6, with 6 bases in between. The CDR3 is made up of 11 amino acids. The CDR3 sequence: CASSHGTEQYF. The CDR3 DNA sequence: TGCGCCAGCAGCCATGGAACCGAGCAGTACTTC.

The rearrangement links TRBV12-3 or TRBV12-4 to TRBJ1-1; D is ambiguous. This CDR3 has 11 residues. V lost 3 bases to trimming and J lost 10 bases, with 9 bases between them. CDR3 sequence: CASSLEVGAFF. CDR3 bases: TGTGCCAGCAGTTTGGAAGTCGGAGCTTTCTTT.

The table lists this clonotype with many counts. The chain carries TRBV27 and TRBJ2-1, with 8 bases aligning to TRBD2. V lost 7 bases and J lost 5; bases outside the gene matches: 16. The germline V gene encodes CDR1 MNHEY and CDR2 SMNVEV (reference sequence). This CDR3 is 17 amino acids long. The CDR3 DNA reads TGTGCCAGCAAACGCTCTTCGCGGGAGGTTCCTAACAATGAGCAGTTCTTC. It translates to CASKRSSREVPNNEQFF.

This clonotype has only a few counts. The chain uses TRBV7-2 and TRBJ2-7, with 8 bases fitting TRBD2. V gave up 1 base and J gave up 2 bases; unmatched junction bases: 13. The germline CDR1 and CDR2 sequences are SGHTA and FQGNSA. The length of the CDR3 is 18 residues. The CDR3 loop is CASSLVVAGSGVAYEQYF. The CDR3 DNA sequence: TGTGCCAGCAGCTTAGTGGTAGCGGGGTCGGGGGTAGCCTACGAGCAGTACTTC.

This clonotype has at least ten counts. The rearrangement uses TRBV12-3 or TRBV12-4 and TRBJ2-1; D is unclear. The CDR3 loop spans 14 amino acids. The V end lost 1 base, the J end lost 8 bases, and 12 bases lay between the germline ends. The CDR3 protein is CASSLGALGHEQFF. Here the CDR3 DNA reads TGTGCCAGCAGTTTAGGCGCCTTAGGGCATGAGCAGTTCTTC.

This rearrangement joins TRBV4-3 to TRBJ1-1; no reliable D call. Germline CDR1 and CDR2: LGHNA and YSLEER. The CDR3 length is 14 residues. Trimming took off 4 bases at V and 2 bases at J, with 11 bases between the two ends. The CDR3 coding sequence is TGCGCCAGCAGCCCCTACAAAGGAAACACTGAAGCTTTCTTT. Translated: CASSPYKGNTEAFF.

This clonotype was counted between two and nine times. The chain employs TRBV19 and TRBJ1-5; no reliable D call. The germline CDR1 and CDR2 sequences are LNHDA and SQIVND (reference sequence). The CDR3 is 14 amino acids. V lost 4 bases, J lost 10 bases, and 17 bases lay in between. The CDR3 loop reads CASSRGGPGNPQHF. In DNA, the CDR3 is TGTGCCAGTAGTAGGGGAGGACCCGGCAATCCCCAGCATTTT.

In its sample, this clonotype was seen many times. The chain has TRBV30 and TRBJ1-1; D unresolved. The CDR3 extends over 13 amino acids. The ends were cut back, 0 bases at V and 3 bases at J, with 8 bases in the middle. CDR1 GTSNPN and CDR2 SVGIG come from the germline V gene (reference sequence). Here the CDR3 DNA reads TGTGCCTGGAGTGTTATGGGCGACACTGAAGCTTTCTTT. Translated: CAWSVMGDTEAFF.

In DNA form, the CDR3 reads TGTGCCAGCAGTTTCCTGTCGGGGAGCAATCAGCCCCAGCATTTT. It specifies CASSFLSGSNQPQHF. The rearrangement links TRBV28 to TRBJ1-5; D is unclear. This CDR3 comprises 15 residues. Trimming left V 3 bases short and J 1 base short, with 10 bases between. In germline, CDR1 is MDHEN, CDR2 SYDVKM.

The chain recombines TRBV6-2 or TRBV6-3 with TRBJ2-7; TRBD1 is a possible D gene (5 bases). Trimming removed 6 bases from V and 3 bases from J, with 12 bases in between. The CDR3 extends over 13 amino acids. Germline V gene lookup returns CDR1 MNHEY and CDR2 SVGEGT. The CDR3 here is CASSYGAYYEQYF. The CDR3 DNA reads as TGTGCCAGCAGCTATGGGGCTTACTACGAGCAGTACTTC.

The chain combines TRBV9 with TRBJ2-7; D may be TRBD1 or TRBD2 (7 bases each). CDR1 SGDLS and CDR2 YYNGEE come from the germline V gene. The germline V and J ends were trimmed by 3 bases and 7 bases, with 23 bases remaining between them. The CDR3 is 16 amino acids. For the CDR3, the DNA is TGTGCCAGCAGCGCAGGGGGAGGGACGTGGGTTGAAGAGCAGTACTTC. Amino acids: CASSAGGGTWVEEQYF. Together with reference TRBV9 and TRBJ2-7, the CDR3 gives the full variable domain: DSGVTQTPKHLITATGQRVTLRCSPRSGDLSVYWYQQSLDQGLQFLIQYYNGEERAKGNILERFSAQQFPDLHSELNLSSLELGDSALYFCASSAGGGTWVEEQYFGPGTRLTVT.

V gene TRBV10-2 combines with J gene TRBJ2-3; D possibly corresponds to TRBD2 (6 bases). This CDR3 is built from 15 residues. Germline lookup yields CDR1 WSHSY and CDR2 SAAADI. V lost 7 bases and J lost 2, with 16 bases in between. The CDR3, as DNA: TGCGCCAGCACCGAAAGCGGGCGTACCACAGATACGCAGTATTTT. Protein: CASTESGRTTDTQYF.

CDR3 in DNA: TGTGCCAGCAGTCAGGACAAGTACGAGCAGTACTTC. Translating gives CASSQDKYEQYF. V is TRBV28 and J is TRBJ2-7; TRBD1 is a possible D gene (5 bases). The CDR3 runs 12 residues. Trimming removed 5 bases from V and 4 bases from J, with 9 bases in between. In germline, CDR1 is MDHEN, CDR2 SYDVKM. Drawing the rest from reference TRBV28 and TRBJ2-7, the complete variable domain is DVKVTQSSRYLVKRTGEKVFLECVQDMDHENMFWYRQDPGLGLRLIYFSYDVKMKEKGDIPEGYSVSREKKERFSLILESASTNQTSMYLCASSQDKYEQYFGPGTRLTVT.

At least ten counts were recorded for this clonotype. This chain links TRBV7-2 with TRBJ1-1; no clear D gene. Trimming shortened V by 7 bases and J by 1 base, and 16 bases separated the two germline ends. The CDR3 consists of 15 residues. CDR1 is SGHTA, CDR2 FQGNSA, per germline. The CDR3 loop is CASTILGIRNTEAFF. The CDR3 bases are TGTGCCAGCACCATTTTAGGGATTCGGAACACTGAAGCTTTCTTT.

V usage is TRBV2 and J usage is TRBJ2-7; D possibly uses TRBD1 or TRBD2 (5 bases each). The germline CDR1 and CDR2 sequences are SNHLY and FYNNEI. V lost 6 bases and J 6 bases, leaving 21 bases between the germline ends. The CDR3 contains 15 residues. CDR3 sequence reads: CASRGNRDLLPEQYF. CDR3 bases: TGTGCCAGCAGGGGAAACCGGGACCTCCTTCCCGAGCAGTACTTC. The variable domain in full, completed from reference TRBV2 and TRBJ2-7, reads EPEVTQTPSHQVTQMGQEVILRCVPISNHLYFYWYRQILGQKVEFLVSFYNNEISEKSEIFDDQFSVERPDGSNFTLKIRSTKLEDSAMYFCASRGNRDLLPEQYFGPGTRLTVT.